This T cell receptor beta chain is from a study of blood T cell repertoires in COVID-19. Across the study: Samples taken during acute and convalescent COVID-19 were collected in the United States, Italy and Spain. From T cells, B-cell-depleted T cells, or PBMCs came the material, which was cDNA or gDNA.

In the original processing: Cell counts per sample came from amplifying reference gene primers. Produced via immunoSEQ multiplex PCR; TCRdb's table is partial and in-frame only. The V and J calls and the clone size are those of that table, but D and trimming were determined from the DNA. The sample lists 200,000 or so clones, approximately 80% seen once, with over 9.5% in the top ten. Germline V gives CDR1 SNHLY, CDR2 FYNNEI. Trimming at V came to 5 bases and at J to 4 bases, leaving 4 bases not matched to a gene. The CDR3 loop spans 14 amino acids. The genes are TRBV2 and TRBJ1-5; 8 bases agree with TRBD1. The sample was peripheral blood. This clonotype was sampled from a woman aged 80 or over with acute or convalescent COVID-19. The CDR3 region is CASSLDRGNQPQHF. CDR3 in DNA: TGTGCCAGCAGTCTAGACAGGGGAAATCAGCCCCAGCATTTT.